A selection of T cell receptor beta chains follows, all from one sample in a study of beta chain features in type 1 diabetes. Data came from immunoSEQ multiplex PCR; TCRdb stores just in-frame clones and leaves some out. Of 250,000 to 300,000 clones detected, 7.5% to 9.5% appear once; the ten largest clones hold roughly 1%. Sequenced sample: central memory CD4+ T cells from blood. The receptors come from a woman aged 18-30 years in good health. Both conserved end residues are part of each CDR3. Each record gives: V gene, J gene, CDR3 protein.

TRBV6-1	TRBJ2-5	CASKRSQETQYF
TRBV6-6	TRBJ2-2	CASSKVQGTGELFF
TRBV27	TRBJ2-1	CASSLTIAGGRNEQFF
TRBV7-2	TRBJ1-4	CASSSQIRGELFF
TRBV6-6	TRBJ1-1	CASRATGTEAFF
TRBV5-6	TRBJ1-2	CASHWGFRADYGYTF
TRBV7-9	TRBJ1-3	CASSLHLSGNTIYF
TRBV6-5	TRBJ1-5	CASAPGVISPQHF
TRBV12-5	TRBJ2-7	CASGLDRYEQYF
TRBV5-1	TRBJ1-4	CASSFGLTNEKLFF
TRBV28	TRBJ1-4	CCPNTGQTNEKLFF
TRBV9	TRBJ2-5	CASSVGLDWETQYF
TRBV27	TRBJ1-2	CASSFGAVSLGYGYTF
TRBV7-3	TRBJ2-1	CASSLSSGGYNEQFF
TRBV7-6	TRBJ2-3	CASSSEQGDTQYF
TRBV6-1	TRBJ1-5	CASRTGARSQHF
TRBV7-9	TRBJ2-1	CASSLAGQGWHEQFF
TRBV11-2	TRBJ1-1	CASSYPQGGSTEAFF
TRBV7-8	TRBJ2-1	CASSSSSGTQYNEQFF
TRBV9	TRBJ1-6	CASSVGPEANSPLHF
TRBV29-1	TRBJ1-2	CSGHWGYGYTF
TRBV30	TRBJ2-1	CAWSRAGGPREQFF
TRBV6-1	TRBJ2-3	CASSAWPPKSTDTQYF
TRBV2	TRBJ2-3	CASSVGLAGTDTQYF
TRBV23-1	TRBJ2-2	CASSPGTGLTGELFF
TRBV11-1	TRBJ2-5	CASSPGFETQYF
TRBV7-2	TRBJ2-3	CASSLRLLGDTQYF
TRBV2	TRBJ1-4	CASSAPSGPEKLFF
TRBV18	TRBJ2-5	CASSPRAGQETQYF
TRBV7-9	TRBJ2-3	CASSLAGGPTQYF
TRBV15	TRBJ2-3	CATSKGLGGTDTQYF
TRBV27	TRBJ2-2	CASKSRDKNTGELFF
TRBV19	TRBJ1-2	CASSDGTNYGYTF
TRBV2	TRBJ2-5	CASSERVAGGAETQYF
TRBV6-5	TRBJ2-2	CASSYSPSGATGELFF
TRBV7-3	TRBJ1-5	CASSPATGDSNQPQHF
TRBV20-1	TRBJ2-7	CSASRQDEQYF
TRBV10-3	TRBJ1-5	CAISESTAGDQPQHF
TRBV27	TRBJ2-5	CASSLRLAGAQRQETQYF
TRBV2	TRBJ2-3	CASTSYTDTQYF
TRBV5-1	TRBJ1-5	CASSLEGGRGQPQHF
TRBV29-1	TRBJ1-5	CSVVSDTSGDQPQHF